Following are 5 T cell receptor beta chains from one sample sequenced in a study of blood T cell repertoires in COVID-19. TCRdb's table, derived via immunoSEQ multiplex PCR, lists solely in-frame clones and lacks some. The table has some 50,000 clones, approximately 82% seen once; the top ten hold less than 8%. Sequences were obtained from peripheral blood. Source of these receptors: a human donor in a cohort sampled during active COVID-19.

This chain uses TRBV7-6 with TRBJ2-1; a possible D gene is TRBD2 (6 bases). There are 14 residues in the CDR3. Trimming removed 0 bases from V and 9 bases from J, with 12 bases in between. The V gene's germline CDR1 is SGHVS and CDR2 FNYEAQ. CDR3 sequence: CASSLALTSREQFF. The CDR3 DNA is TGTGCCAGCAGCTTAGCGCTTACTAGCCGTGAGCAGTTCTTC. The entire variable domain, with the rest obtained from reference TRBV7-6 and TRBJ2-1, is as follows: GAGVSQSPRYKVTKRGQDVALRCDPISGHVSLYWYRQALGQGPEFLTYFNYEAQQDKSGLPNDRFSAERPEGSISTLTIQRTEQRDSAMYRCASSLALTSREQFFGPGTRLTVL.

Only one count was recorded for this clone. The J gene is TRBJ2-3, the V gene TRBV2; 7 bases are a match to TRBD2. The trim removed 8 bases at V and 7 bases at J, leaving 9 bases unmatched. The germline V gene has CDR1 SNHLY and CDR2 FYNNEI. This CDR3 is built from 13 residues. This CDR3 reads CASGGGPVYTQYF. The CDR3 DNA sequence: TGTGCCAGCGGGGGAGGGCCAGTGTATACGCAGTATTTT.

The rearrangement joins TRBV5-4 to TRBJ2-3, with TRBD1 as a possible D gene (6 bases). The CDR3 is made up of 15 amino acids. V was trimmed by 1 base and J by 6 bases, leaving 15 bases between them. Germline values: CDR1 SGHNT, CDR2 YYREEE (reference sequence). CDR3 in amino acids: CASSLKQGVSDTQYF. The CDR3 DNA follows: TGTGCCAGCAGCTTGAAACAGGGAGTCTCCGATACGCAGTATTTT.

The rearrangement links TRBV5-1 to TRBJ2-7, with TRBD2 matching 11 bases. This CDR3 has 17 amino acids. The V gene end was trimmed by 4 bases and the J gene end by 5 bases; junction bases not matched to a gene: 14. Germline V CDR1 and CDR2: SGHRS, YFSETQ. This CDR3 is CASSPSPTSGSFDEQYF. CDR3 in DNA: TGCGCCAGCAGCCCGTCGCCCACTAGCGGGAGTTTCGACGAGCAGTACTTC.

The rearrangement joins TRBV3-1 (or the pseudogene TRBV3-2) to TRBJ1-5, with TRBD1 as a possible D gene (5 bases). The V gene lost 7 bases and the J gene lost 2 bases, with 9 bases spanning the gap. The V gene's germline CDR1 is LGHDT and CDR2 YNNKEL (reference sequence). The CDR3 is 13 residues long. CDR3 sequence: CASKGEGNQPQHF. Written as DNA, the CDR3 is TGTGCCAGCAAAGGGGAAGGCAATCAGCCCCAGCATTTT.